The T cell receptor beta chain described here comes from a study of OX40 agonist ivuxolimab in advanced cancers. Turning to the study itself: Ivuxolimab, an agonistic anti-OX40 (CD134) antibody, was given to patients. Prior checkpoint blockade (anti-PD-1, anti-PD-L1 or anti-CTLA-4) was permitted; 40% had it.

Assay used: immunoSEQ multiplex PCR; TCRdb lists only in-frame clones, some missing. The sample consists of tens of thousands of clones, around 90% of them appearing once. V lost 6 bases and J lost 5, with 10 bases in between. Germline assignment: CDR1 MNHEY and CDR2 SVGAGI. This CDR3 contains 12 residues. As regards this clone: Its antigen is unidentified.

General study findings and limits: At doses 0.1 to 3.0 mg/kg, CD4+ and CD8+ clones expanded.

Sequences were derived from CD4+ or CD8+ T cells sorted from blood, sampled in a trial of the OX40 agonist ivuxolimab. This TCR came from an adult with an advanced solid tumor such as melanoma, head and neck, liver or kidney cancer. V usage is TRBV6-5 and J usage is TRBJ1-1, with D unresolved. CDR3 sequence reads: CASRSSETEAFF. As DNA, the CDR3 is TGTGCCAGCAGAAGCTCCGAGACTGAAGCTTTCTTT.